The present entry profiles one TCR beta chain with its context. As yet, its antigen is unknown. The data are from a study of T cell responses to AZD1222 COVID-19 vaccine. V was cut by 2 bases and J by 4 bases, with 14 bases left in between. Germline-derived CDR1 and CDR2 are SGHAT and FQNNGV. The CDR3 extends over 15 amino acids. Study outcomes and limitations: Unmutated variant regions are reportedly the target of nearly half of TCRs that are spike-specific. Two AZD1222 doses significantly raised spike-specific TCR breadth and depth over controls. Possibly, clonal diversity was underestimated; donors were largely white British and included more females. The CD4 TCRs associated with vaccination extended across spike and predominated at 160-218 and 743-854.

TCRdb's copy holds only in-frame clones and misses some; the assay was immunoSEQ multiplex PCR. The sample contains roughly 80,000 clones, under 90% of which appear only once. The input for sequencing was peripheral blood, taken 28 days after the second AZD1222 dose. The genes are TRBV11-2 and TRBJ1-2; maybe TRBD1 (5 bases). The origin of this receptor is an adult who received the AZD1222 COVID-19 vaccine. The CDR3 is CASSLIYQGGYGYTF. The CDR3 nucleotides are TGTGCCAGCAGCTTAATATACCAGGGCGGCTATGGCTACACCTTC.